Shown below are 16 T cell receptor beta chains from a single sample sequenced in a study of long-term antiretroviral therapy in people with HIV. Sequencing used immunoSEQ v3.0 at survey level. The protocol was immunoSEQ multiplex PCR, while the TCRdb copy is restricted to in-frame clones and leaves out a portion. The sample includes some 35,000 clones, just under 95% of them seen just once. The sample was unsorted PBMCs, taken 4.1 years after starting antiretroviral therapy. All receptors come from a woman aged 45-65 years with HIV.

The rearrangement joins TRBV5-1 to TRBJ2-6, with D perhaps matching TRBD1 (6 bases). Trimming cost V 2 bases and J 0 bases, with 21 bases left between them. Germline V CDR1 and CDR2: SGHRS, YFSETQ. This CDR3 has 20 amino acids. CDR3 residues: CASSLWGLGGLSSGANVLTF. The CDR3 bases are TGCGCCAGCAGCTTATGGGGGCTTGGCGGCTTGAGCTCTGGGGCCAACGTCCTGACTTTC. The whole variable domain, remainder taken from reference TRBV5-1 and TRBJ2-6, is KAGVTQTPRYLIKTRGQQVTLSCSPISGHRSVSWYQQTPGQGLQFLFEYFSETQRNKGNFPGRFSGRQFSNSRSEMNVSTLELGDSALYLCASSLWGLGGLSSGANVLTFGAGSRLTVL.

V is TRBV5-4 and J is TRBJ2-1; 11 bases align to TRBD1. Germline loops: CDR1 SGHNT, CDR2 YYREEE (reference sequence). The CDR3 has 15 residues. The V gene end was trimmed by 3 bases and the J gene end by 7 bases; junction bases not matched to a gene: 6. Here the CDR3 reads CASSSRTGGMNEQFF. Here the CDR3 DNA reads TGTGCCAGCAGCTCCCGGACAGGGGGCATGAATGAGCAGTTCTTC.

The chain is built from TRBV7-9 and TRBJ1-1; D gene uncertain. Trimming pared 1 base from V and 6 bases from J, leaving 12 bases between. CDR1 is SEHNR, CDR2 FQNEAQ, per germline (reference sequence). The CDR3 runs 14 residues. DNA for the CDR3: TGTGCCAGCAGCTTAGGTGGGCTGTCGGCTGAAGCTTTCTTT. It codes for CASSLGGLSAEAFF.

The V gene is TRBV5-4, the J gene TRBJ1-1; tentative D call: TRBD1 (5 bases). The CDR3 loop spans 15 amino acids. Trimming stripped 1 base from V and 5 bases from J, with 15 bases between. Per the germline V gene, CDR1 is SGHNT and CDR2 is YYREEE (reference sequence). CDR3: CASSLTLFRGTEAFF. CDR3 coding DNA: TGTGCCAGCAGCTTGACGCTCTTTCGGGGGACTGAAGCTTTCTTT.

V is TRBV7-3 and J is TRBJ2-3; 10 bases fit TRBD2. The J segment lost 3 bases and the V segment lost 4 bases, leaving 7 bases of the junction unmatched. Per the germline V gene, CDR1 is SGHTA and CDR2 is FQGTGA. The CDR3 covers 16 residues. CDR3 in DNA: TGTGCCAGCAGCTCCAAAGCGGGGGGGTATACAGATACGCAGTATTTT. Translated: CASSSKAGGYTDTQYF.

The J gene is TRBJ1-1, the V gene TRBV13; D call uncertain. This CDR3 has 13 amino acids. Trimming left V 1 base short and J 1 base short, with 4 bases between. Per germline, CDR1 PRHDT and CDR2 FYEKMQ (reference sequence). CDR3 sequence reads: CASSLEENTEAFF. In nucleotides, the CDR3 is TGTGCCAGCAGCTTAGAAGAGAACACTGAAGCTTTCTTT.

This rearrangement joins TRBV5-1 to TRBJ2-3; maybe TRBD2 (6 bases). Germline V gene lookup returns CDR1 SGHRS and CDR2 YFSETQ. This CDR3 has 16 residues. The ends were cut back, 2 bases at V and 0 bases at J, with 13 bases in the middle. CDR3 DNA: TGCGCCAGCAGCTTACCTTCCGGGGGAAGCACAGATACGCAGTATTTT. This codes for CASSLPSGGSTDTQYF.

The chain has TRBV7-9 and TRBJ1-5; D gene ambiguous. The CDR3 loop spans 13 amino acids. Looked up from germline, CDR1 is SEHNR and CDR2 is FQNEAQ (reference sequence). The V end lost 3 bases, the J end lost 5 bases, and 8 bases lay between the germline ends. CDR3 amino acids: CASSFSEDQPQHF. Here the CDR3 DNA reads TGTGCCAGCAGCTTTTCGGAGGATCAGCCCCAGCATTTT. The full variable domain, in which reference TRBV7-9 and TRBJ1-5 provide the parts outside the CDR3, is DTGVSQNPRHKITKRGQNVTFRCDPISEHNRLYWYRQTLGQGPEFLTYFQNEAQLEKSRLLSDRFSAERPKGSFSTLEIQRTEQGDSAMYLCASSFSEDQPQHFGDGTRLSIL.

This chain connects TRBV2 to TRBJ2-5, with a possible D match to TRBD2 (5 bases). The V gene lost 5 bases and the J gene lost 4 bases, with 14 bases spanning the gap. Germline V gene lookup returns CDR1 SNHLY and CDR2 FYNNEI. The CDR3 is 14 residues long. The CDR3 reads CASSRTQNGETQYF. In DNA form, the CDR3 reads TGTGCCAGCAGTCGGACTCAAAATGGAGAGACCCAGTACTTC.

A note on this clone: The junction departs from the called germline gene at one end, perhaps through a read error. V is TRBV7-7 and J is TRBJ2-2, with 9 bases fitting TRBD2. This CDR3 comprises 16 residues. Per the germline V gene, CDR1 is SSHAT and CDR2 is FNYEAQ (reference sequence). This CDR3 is CASSLVSSGNTGELFF. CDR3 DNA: TGTGCTAGCAGCTTAGTCTCTAGCGGGAATACCGGGGAGCTGTTTTTT.

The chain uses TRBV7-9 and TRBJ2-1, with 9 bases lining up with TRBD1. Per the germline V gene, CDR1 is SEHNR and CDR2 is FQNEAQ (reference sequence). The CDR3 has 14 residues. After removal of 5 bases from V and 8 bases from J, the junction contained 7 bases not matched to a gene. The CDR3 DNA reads TGTGCCAGCAGCGCGCGGGACAGGGCTCATGAGCAGTTCTTC. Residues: CASSARDRAHEQFF. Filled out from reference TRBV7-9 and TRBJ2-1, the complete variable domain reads DTGVSQNPRHKITKRGQNVTFRCDPISEHNRLYWYRQTLGQGPEFLTYFQNEAQLEKSRLLSDRFSAERPKGSFSTLEIQRTEQGDSAMYLCASSARDRAHEQFFGPGTRLTVL.

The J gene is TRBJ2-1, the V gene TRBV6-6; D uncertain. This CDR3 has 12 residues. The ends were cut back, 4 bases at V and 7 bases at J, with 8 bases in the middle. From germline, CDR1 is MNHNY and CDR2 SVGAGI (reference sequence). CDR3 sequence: CASSSWGNEQFF. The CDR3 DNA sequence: TGTGCCAGCAGTTCATGGGGTAATGAGCAGTTCTTC.

The DNA of the CDR3 is TGTGCCACAGCCCCCCGGGACCTCCAGTCTAACGAGCAGTACTTC. Translated: CATAPRDLQSNEQYF. The chain links TRBV7-3 to TRBJ2-7; tentatively, D is TRBD1 or TRBD2 (5 bases each). The CDR3 loop spans 15 amino acids. CDR1 is SGHTA and CDR2 is FQGTGA in the germline V gene. Trimming left V 10 bases short and J 5 bases short, with 24 bases between.

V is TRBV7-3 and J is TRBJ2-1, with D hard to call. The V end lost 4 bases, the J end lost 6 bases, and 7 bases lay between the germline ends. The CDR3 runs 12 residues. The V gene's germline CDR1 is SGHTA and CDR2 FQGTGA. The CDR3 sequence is CASSSTSNEQFF. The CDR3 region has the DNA TGTGCCAGCAGCTCCACCTCCAATGAGCAGTTCTTC. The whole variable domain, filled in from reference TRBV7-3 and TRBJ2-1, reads GAGVSQTPSNKVTEKGKYVELRCDPISGHTALYWYRQSLGQGPEFLIYFQGTGAADDSGLPNDRFFAVRPEGSVSTLKIQRTERGDSAVYLCASSSTSNEQFFGPGTRLTVL.

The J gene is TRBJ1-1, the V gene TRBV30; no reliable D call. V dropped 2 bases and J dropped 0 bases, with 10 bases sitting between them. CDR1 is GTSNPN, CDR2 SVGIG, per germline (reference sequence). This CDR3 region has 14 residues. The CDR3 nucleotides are TGTGCCTGGAGTTGGTACGGGATGAACACTGAAGCTTTCTTT. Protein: CAWSWYGMNTEAFF.

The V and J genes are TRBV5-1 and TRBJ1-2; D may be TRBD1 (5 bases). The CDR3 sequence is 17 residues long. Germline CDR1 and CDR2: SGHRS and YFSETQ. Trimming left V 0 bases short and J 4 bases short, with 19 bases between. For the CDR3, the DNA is TGCGCCAGCAGCTTGGCCGGGACTGAGAAAATGATCTATGGCTACACCTTC. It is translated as CASSLAGTEKMIYGYTF.